Presented here are 23 T cell receptor beta chains from one specimen sequenced in a study of vaccination and CD4 T cells after COVID-19 (dated by TCRdb to between 2021 and 2022). These TCRs are of unknown antigen specificity. The sample's treatment or condition, from its label and the paper: roughly 10-day PBMC culture with coronavirus spike peptide pools or control peptides (ViraFEST assay). The library was produced with PCR. TCRdb records Illumina iSeq 100 as the sequencer. At the Johns Hopkins FTIC core, DNA from the cultured CD4+ T cells underwent TCR sequencing with the Oncomine TCR Beta short-read assay. TCRdb applied fastp at Q25 and MiXCR to the public reads, then kept only in-frame beta chains. Duplicate CDR3 protein sequences are folded into a single record with the most common DNA and genes. The sample table lists about 19,000 distinct CDR3 sequences, about two fifths of them with a count of one. 13% to 15% of the sample is taken by the ten largest.

Sequencing was done on a sample of cultured CD4+ T cells from blood. The source of these receptors is a human donor with COVID-19.

The chain recombines TRBV5-1 with TRBJ1-2; D not resolved. Germline V lookup: CDR1 SGHRS, CDR2 YFSETQ. V lost 4 bases and J lost 2, with 9 bases in between. The CDR3 runs to 13 residues. The CDR3 is CASSPGENYGYTF. The CDR3 DNA reads TGCGCCAGCAGCCCGGGCGAGAACTATGGCTACACCTTC.

This clonotype appeared a few times. The chain couples TRBV6-1 to TRBJ2-7; 7 bases agree with TRBD1. The ends lost 6 bases at V and 3 bases at J; junction bases unmatched: 20. The CDR3 sequence is 18 residues long. Germline CDR1 is MNHNS and CDR2 is SASEGT. This CDR3 reads CASSAGAREGADGYEQYF. The CDR3 coding sequence is TGTGCCAGCAGCGCGGGTGCCCGTGAGGGGGCGGACGGCTACGAGCAGTACTTC.

V and J are TRBV19 and TRBJ2-7; 9 bases agree with TRBD1. Germline CDR1 reads LNHDA; CDR2 reads SQIVND (reference sequence). J gave up 5 bases and V 3 bases, and 8 bases lay outside the gene matches. This CDR3 is built from 15 residues. The CDR3 coding sequence is TGTGCCAGTAGTATTCCCGGGACAGGGTTCCACGAGCAGTACTTC. Amino acid sequence: CASSIPGTGFHEQYF.

In the case of this clonotype: Compared with germline, one end of the junction differs, possibly owing to a read error. V usage is TRBV7-9 and J usage is TRBJ2-2, with TRBD1 matching 9 bases. The CDR3 consists of 16 residues. Germline V gene sequence: CDR1 SEHNR, CDR2 FQNEAQ (reference sequence). CDR3 loop: CANSLRTGANTGELFF. In nucleotides, the CDR3 is TGTGCCAACAGCTTAAGGACAGGGGCGAACACCGGGGAGCTGTTTTTT.

The J gene is TRBJ2-2, the V gene TRBV5-8, with D possibly TRBD1 on 6 matching bases. Germline values: CDR1 SGHTS, CDR2 YDEGEE. Trimming took 3 bases from V and 5 from J, leaving 17 bases between them. The CDR3 length is 16 residues. CDR3 nucleotides: TGTGCCAGCAGCTCGCCCGGCAGGGGCCGGACCGGGGAGCTGTTTTTT. Amino acids: CASSSPGRGRTGELFF. The variable domain in full, completed from reference TRBV5-8 and TRBJ2-2, reads EAGVTQSPTHLIKTRGQQATLRCSPISGHTSVYWYQQALGLGLQFLLWYDEGEERNRGNFPPRFSGRQFPNYSSELNVNALELEDSALYLCASSSPGRGRTGELFFGEGSRLTVL.

In its sample, this clonotype was seen a few times. The chain couples TRBV2 to TRBJ1-1, with 7 bases fitting TRBD1. The CDR3 is 14 amino acids. Trimming at V came to 7 bases and at J to 4 bases, leaving 9 bases not matched to a gene. Germline V gene data show CDR1 as SNHLY and CDR2 as FYNNEI. This chain's CDR3 is CASTLTGAGTEAFF. The CDR3 DNA follows: TGTGCCAGCACCTTAACAGGGGCGGGCACTGAAGCTTTCTTT.

This clonotype appeared a few times. V and J are TRBV6-2 or TRBV6-3 and TRBJ2-3; no clear D. The length of the CDR3 is 14 residues. The germline gives CDR1 MNHEY, CDR2 SVGEGT. V gave up 6 bases and J gave up 4 bases, with 14 bases separating them. The CDR3 reads CASRLVAAPDTQYF. The CDR3 DNA reads as TGTGCCAGCAGGCTTGTGGCCGCCCCAGATACGCAGTATTTT.

V and J are TRBV7-2 and TRBJ1-6, with 8 bases that match TRBD1. The CDR3 loop spans 15 amino acids. The V gene's germline CDR1 is SGHTA and CDR2 FQGNSA. V lost 5 bases and J lost 7; bases outside the gene matches: 7. The CDR3 region is CASSPRDRRNSPLHF. The CDR3 DNA follows: TGTGCCAGCAGCCCCAGGGACAGGCGAAATTCACCCCTCCACTTT.

This clonotype was counted once. The chain combines TRBV28 with TRBJ1-1; D is unresolved. Germline V gives CDR1 MDHEN, CDR2 SYDVKM. The CDR3 spans 10 residues. Trimming pared 6 bases from V and 12 bases from J, leaving 11 bases between. The CDR3, as DNA: TGTGCCAGCAGGAGGTTCCTGACTTTCTTT. Its protein is CASRRFLTFF.

The table lists this clonotype with a few counts. This chain uses TRBV24-1 with TRBJ2-7, with D possibly TRBD2 on 6 matching bases. Trimming cost V 4 bases and J 2 bases, with 14 bases left between them. Germline V CDR1 and CDR2: KGHDR, SFDVKD. The length of the CDR3 is 15 residues. The CDR3 reads CATSEGGTVTYEQYF. Written as DNA, the CDR3 is TGTGCCACCAGTGAAGGAGGGACGGTGACCTACGAGCAGTACTTC.

V is TRBV5-4 and J is TRBJ1-1, with 10 nucleotides matching TRBD1. From germline, CDR1 is SGHNT and CDR2 YYREEE (reference sequence). This CDR3 is 15 amino acids long. V lost 5 bases to trimming and J lost 6 bases; unmatched junction nucleotides: 10. DNA of the CDR3: TGTGCCAGCAGACCCGACAGGGGGCGCTTCCCTGAAGCTTTCTTT. This gives the protein CASRPDRGRFPEAFF.

The J gene is TRBJ2-3, the V gene TRBV7-2; D is uncertain. Germline loops: CDR1 SGHTA, CDR2 FQGNSA. The CDR3 spans 15 residues. With 1 base removed from V and 3 bases from J, the gap between germline ends came to 11 bases. The CDR3 protein is CASSLGRTVTDTQYF. CDR3 sequence (DNA): TGTGCCAGCAGCTTAGGTCGGACGGTGACAGATACGCAGTATTTT.

This clonotype was detected only once. CDR3 in DNA: TGTGCCAGCAGCCCACCCGCAGGGAGCTACGAGCAGTACTTC. Translating gives CASSPPAGSYEQYF. V and J are TRBV7-9 and TRBJ2-7; D is tentatively TRBD1 or TRBD2 (5 bases each). Trimming took 5 bases from V and 3 from J, leaving 14 bases between them. Germline lookup yields CDR1 SEHNR and CDR2 FQNEAQ (reference sequence). This CDR3 spans 14 amino acids.

The CDR3 region is CASSLGGRGLLHTEAFF. Here the CDR3 DNA reads TGTGCCAGCAGCTTAGGAGGTCGGGGGCTCTTGCACACTGAAGCTTTCTTT. The chain links TRBV11-3 to TRBJ1-1; perhaps TRBD1 as D (6 bases). Germline loops: CDR1 SGHNT, CDR2 YENEEA. CDR3 size: 17 residues. Trimming took off 1 base at V and 3 bases at J, with 18 bases between the two ends.

This clonotype was recorded a few times. The J gene is TRBJ1-5, the V gene TRBV24-1; D uncertain. There are 13 residues in the CDR3. Looked up from germline, CDR1 is KGHDR and CDR2 is SFDVKD. The germline V and J ends were trimmed by 9 bases and 0 bases, with 8 bases remaining between them. For the CDR3, the DNA is TGTGCCACCGCAAAAAATAGCAATCAGCCCCAGCATTTT. The encoded protein is CATAKNSNQPQHF.

This clonotype was detected only a few times. The V gene is TRBV20-1, the J gene TRBJ1-1; TRBD1 is a possible D gene (6 bases). Germline-derived CDR1 and CDR2 are DFQATT and SNEGSKA (reference sequence). V lost 5 bases and J 4 bases, leaving 14 bases between the germline ends. The CDR3 runs to 13 residues. The CDR3 sequence is CSAPDRLSTEAFF. The CDR3 DNA follows: TGCAGTGCTCCTGACAGGCTGAGCACTGAAGCTTTCTTT.

The gene calls are TRBV6-1 and TRBJ2-5; 7 positions agree with TRBD2. V was clipped by 5 bases and J by 5 bases; unmatched bases: 8. Germline assignment: CDR1 MNHNS and CDR2 SASEGT. There are 14 residues in the CDR3. The CDR3 region is CASSTRAGSETQYF. The CDR3 DNA reads as TGTGCCAGCAGTACCAGAGCGGGGTCCGAGACCCAGTACTTC.

The chain combines TRBV7-6 with TRBJ2-5; D not certain. The CDR3 is made up of 13 amino acids. V gave up 4 bases and J gave up 0 bases, with 6 bases separating them. The V gene's germline CDR1 is SGHVS and CDR2 FNYEAQ. CDR3 in amino acids: CASSSWYQETQYF. CDR3 bases: TGTGCCAGCAGCTCCTGGTACCAAGAGACCCAGTACTTC.

This clonotype was counted only a few times. The rearrangement links TRBV20-1 to TRBJ2-1; TRBD2 agrees at 9 bases. Germline CDR1 is DFQATT and CDR2 is SNEGSKA (reference sequence). The V gene end was trimmed by 0 bases and the J gene end by 3 bases; junction bases not matched to a gene: 21. This CDR3 has 21 residues. The chain's CDR3 is CSARDLIAPEERGAIYNEQFF. In DNA, the CDR3 is TGCAGTGCTAGAGATTTGATTGCCCCTGAGGAGCGGGGGGCTATCTACAATGAGCAGTTCTTC.

This chain uses TRBV20-1 with TRBJ2-6; the match to TRBD1 covers 9 bases. The CDR3 consists of 17 residues. Germline CDR1 reads DFQATT; CDR2 reads SNEGSKA (reference sequence). Trimming at V came to 6 bases and at J to 1 base, leaving 10 bases not matched to a gene. CDR3 residues: CSAKGQGRMSGANVLTF. The CDR3 DNA reads as TGCAGTGCCAAAGGACAGGGGCGGATGTCTGGGGCCAACGTCCTGACTTTC.

The chain employs TRBV28 and TRBJ2-7, with TRBD1 identical over 11 bases. Germline V lookup: CDR1 MDHEN, CDR2 SYDVKM. V lost 10 bases, J lost 3 bases, and 11 bases stayed unmatched. CDR3 length equals 15 residues. DNA of the CDR3: TGTGCCACCTCGACGGCGGGACAGGGGGGCTACGAGCAGTACTTC. Its protein product is CATSTAGQGGYEQYF.

The gene calls are TRBV7-9 and TRBJ1-1, with D maybe TRBD1 (5 bases). Germline CDR1 reads SEHNR; CDR2 reads FQNEAQ (reference sequence). The CDR3 is 14 amino acids. V was clipped by 0 bases and J by 6 bases, with 11 bases between them. The CDR3 DNA is TGTGCCAGCAGCTTAGCGGCAGGGCTGCCTGAAGCTTTCTTT. It is translated as CASSLAAGLPEAFF.

This clonotype was seen a handful of times. This chain connects TRBV6-1 to TRBJ1-2, with D unclear. V gave up 3 bases and J gave up 5 bases, with 10 bases separating them. Germline assignment: CDR1 MNHNS and CDR2 SASEGT. The CDR3 loop spans 13 amino acids. The CDR3 loop reads CASSEGGGYGYTF. The CDR3 nucleotides read TGTGCCAGCAGTGAGGGTGGAGGGTATGGCTACACCTTC.